The TCR beta chain described here comes from a study of blood T cell repertoires in COVID-19. This clone was seen just once. Profiled with immunoSEQ multiplex PCR; TCRdb holds only in-frame clones, not every one. The sample lists 150,000 to 250,000 clones, more than 65% occurring once. V was pared by 7 bases and J by 3 bases, with 14 bases between. In germline, CDR1 is PRHDT, CDR2 FYEKMQ (reference sequence). This CDR3 comprises 14 residues. Sequencing was done on a sample of PBMCs or T cells enriched from blood (not recorded which). This chain joins TRBV13 and TRBJ2-3; D ambiguous. This TCR was recovered from a man between 35 and 55 years old who had recovered from COVID-19. CDR3 DNA sequence: TGTGCCAGCACCCAAACGGCGGTAACAGATACGCAGTATTTT. The encoded protein is CASTQTAVTDTQYF. Supplemented by reference TRBV13 and TRBJ2-3, the full variable domain reads AAGVIQSPRHLIKEKRETATLKCYPIPRHDTVYWYQQGPGQDPQFLISFYEKMQSDKGSIPDRFSAQQFSDYHSELNMSSLELGDSALYFCASTQTAVTDTQYFGPGTRLTVL.